This T cell receptor (beta chain) was found in a study of radiation and T cells in renal cell carcinoma. On this clone: Its antigen is undetermined.

Study findings and constraints: Baseline intratumoral clonotype presence is unknown without pretreatment biopsies.

Assay used: immunoSEQ multiplex PCR; TCRdb lists only in-frame clones, some missing. The sample lists 130,000 or so clones; approximately 90% were seen once. This sample's time point: baseline pretreatment blood. Treatment described: 15 Gy SBRT to primary tumor, nephrectomy 4 weeks later. This renal cell carcinoma was of the clear cell type. Trimming took off 6 bases at V and 10 bases at J, with 11 bases between the two ends. The germline CDR1 and CDR2 sequences are SGHRS and YFSETQ. The CDR3 extends over 11 amino acids. The sequence came from a woman in her forties or fifties with renal cell carcinoma. The source material was blood, sampled from a patient whose treatment included radiotherapy and nephrectomy. The genes are TRBV5-1 and TRBJ2-1, with TRBD1 as a possible D gene (5 bases). In nucleotides, the CDR3 is TGCGCCAGCACCCAGGGTAGCGAGCAGTTCTTC. It encodes CASTQGSEQFF.